One sample yielded the 8 T cell receptor beta chains listed below, sequenced in a study of OX40 agonist ivuxolimab in advanced cancers. Assay used: immunoSEQ multiplex PCR; TCRdb lists only in-frame clones, some missing. The profile shows more than 45,000 clones, about 90% of them singletons. Specimen: CD4+ or CD8+ T cells sorted from blood, collected in a trial of the OX40 agonist ivuxolimab. The origin of the receptors is an adult with an advanced solid tumor such as melanoma, head and neck, liver or kidney cancer.

CDR3 coding DNA: TGTGCCAGCAGCTTGGACCGTGAATGGGGGGGAGAGACCCAGTACTTC. Its translation: CASSLDREWGGETQYF. The rearrangement links TRBV5-8 to TRBJ2-5, with TRBD2 matching over 7 bases. Germline V gene data show CDR1 as SGHTS and CDR2 as YDEGEE. This CDR3 has 16 residues. Trimming removed 0 bases from V and 4 bases from J; junction bases left unmatched: 9.

V and J are TRBV14 and TRBJ2-7; the D gene is possibly TRBD2 (5 bases). This CDR3 comprises 16 residues. V gave up 0 bases and J gave up 3 bases, with 15 bases separating them. Germline V lookup: CDR1 SGHDN, CDR2 FVKESK. CDR3 nucleotides: TGTGCCAGCAGCCAAGATTTAGTAGCGACCATCTACGAGCAGTACTTC. Its translation: CASSQDLVATIYEQYF.

The chain joins TRBV9 to TRBJ2-1; 14 bases fit TRBD2. From germline, CDR1 is SGDLS and CDR2 YYNGEE. The CDR3 loop spans 15 amino acids. Trimming cost V 2 bases and J 8 bases; bases outside gene matches: 3. CDR3 sequence (DNA): TGTGCCAGCAGCGTGGGGGGACTAGCGGGAGATGAGCAGTTCTTC. Its translation is CASSVGGLAGDEQFF. The full variable domain, with the rest looked up from reference TRBV9 and TRBJ2-1, is DSGVTQTPKHLITATGQRVTLRCSPRSGDLSVYWYQQSLDQGLQFLIQYYNGEERAKGNILERFSAQQFPDLHSELNLSSLELGDSALYFCASSVGGLAGDEQFFGPGTRLTVL.

Remarks on this clone: At one end the junction does not follow the germline gene, possibly because of a read error. V is TRBV5-1 and J is TRBJ2-7; D may be TRBD2 (6 bases). In germline, CDR1 is SGHRS, CDR2 YFSETQ. The CDR3 has 12 amino acids. CDR3 DNA: TGCGCCAGCAGCTTGGCTGTACTAGCCGGTATGTTC. It is translated as CASSLAVLAGMF.

V usage is TRBV29-1 and J usage is TRBJ1-2; D is possibly TRBD1 (5 bases). This CDR3 is 14 amino acids long. Germline assignment: CDR1 SQVTM and CDR2 ANQGSEA. V lost 1 base, J lost 1 base, and 10 bases lay in between. This chain's CDR3 is CSVEATQDNYGYTF. The DNA for the CDR3 is TGCAGCGTTGAAGCCACACAGGATAACTATGGCTACACCTTC.

This rearrangement joins TRBV13 to TRBJ2-1, with 11 positions matching TRBD2. The CDR3 contains 17 residues. CDR1 and CDR2 from the germline V gene are PRHDT and FYEKMQ (reference sequence). The ends lost 5 bases at V and 1 base at J; junction bases unmatched: 7. For the CDR3, the DNA is TGTGCCAGCAGCAACGTCGGGACTAGCGGATCCTACAATGAGCAGTTCTTC. Its translation: CASSNVGTSGSYNEQFF.

V usage is TRBV5-3 and J usage is TRBJ2-5, with TRBD1 matching over 8 bases. TRBV5-3 counts as an open reading frame of uncertain function. The V gene end was trimmed by 4 bases and the J gene end by 4 bases; junction bases not matched to a gene: 3. The CDR3 covers 13 residues. CDR3 loop: CARSATGGETQYF. The CDR3 nucleotides are TGTGCCAGAAGCGCCACAGGGGGAGAGACCCAGTACTTC.

This chain joins TRBV19 and TRBJ2-3, with TRBD1 identical over 7 bases. This CDR3 has 15 amino acids. Germline CDR1 LNHDA, CDR2 SQIVND (reference sequence). The ends lost 3 bases at V and 4 bases at J; junction bases unmatched: 7. The CDR3 here is CASSIRDRASDTQYF. CDR3 nucleotide sequence: TGTGCCAGTAGTATCAGGGACAGAGCGTCAGATACGCAGTATTTT.